These 4 T cell receptor beta chains were all obtained from the same sample, sequenced in a study of lymphopenia after photon versus proton radiotherapy (dated by TCRdb to the late 2010s). The method was the immunoSEQ multiplex PCR assay. In TCRdb, the immuneACCESS table is reduced to in-frame sequences with V and J assigned. These tables do not hold every clone; where another copy was compared, an unresolved V gene accounts for under half, and the others remain unexplained. In this sample the table shows around 25,000 clones, 84% of which occur a single time. The ten biggest clones cover under 25% of the sample. Material: peripheral blood, obtained from a patient treated with photon-based radiotherapy. Receptor source: a man aged 35 to 55 with gastric cancer.

This chain links TRBV10-2 with TRBJ2-5; the match to TRBD1 covers 9 bases. The DNA matches TRBJ2-7 better at its end, which makes the J call doubtful. The length of the CDR3 is 13 residues. Germline assignment: CDR1 WSHSY and CDR2 SAAADI. The DNA for the CDR3 is TGCGCCAGCCGGGGACAGGGCCCCTACGAGCAGTACTTC. Protein sequence: CASRGQGPYEQYF.

The chain joins TRBV4-3 to TRBJ2-2; D ambiguous. CDR3 length equals 14 residues. V was trimmed by 4 bases and J by 3 bases, leaving 9 bases between them. From germline, CDR1 is LGHNA and CDR2 YSLEER. CDR3 amino acids: CASSLSHYTGELFF. The CDR3 coding sequence is TGCGCCAGCAGCCTATCCCATTACACCGGGGAGCTGTTTTTT.

This chain connects TRBV2 to TRBJ1-2, with TRBD1 as a possible D gene (5 bases). V dropped 6 bases and J dropped 3 bases, with 8 bases sitting between them. This CDR3 has 12 residues. Per germline, CDR1 SNHLY and CDR2 FYNNEI. CDR3 bases: TGTGCCAGCAGCCAGGGAGACTATGGCTACACCTTC. Protein product: CASSQGDYGYTF. The full variable domain, its missing parts supplied by reference TRBV2 and TRBJ1-2, is EPEVTQTPSHQVTQMGQEVILRCVPISNHLYFYWYRQILGQKVEFLVSFYNNEISEKSEIFDDQFSVERPDGSNFTLKIRSTKLEDSAMYFCASSQGDYGYTFGSGTRLTVV.

The chain is built from TRBV30 and TRBJ1-2; D gene ambiguous. This CDR3 comprises 13 residues. The V gene lost 5 bases and the J gene lost 6 bases, with 16 bases spanning the gap. CDR1 is GTSNPN, CDR2 SVGIG, per germline (reference sequence). CDR3 amino acids: CAWGLLVGHGYTF. The CDR3, as DNA: TGTGCCTGGGGACTTTTAGTCGGGCATGGCTACACCTTC.